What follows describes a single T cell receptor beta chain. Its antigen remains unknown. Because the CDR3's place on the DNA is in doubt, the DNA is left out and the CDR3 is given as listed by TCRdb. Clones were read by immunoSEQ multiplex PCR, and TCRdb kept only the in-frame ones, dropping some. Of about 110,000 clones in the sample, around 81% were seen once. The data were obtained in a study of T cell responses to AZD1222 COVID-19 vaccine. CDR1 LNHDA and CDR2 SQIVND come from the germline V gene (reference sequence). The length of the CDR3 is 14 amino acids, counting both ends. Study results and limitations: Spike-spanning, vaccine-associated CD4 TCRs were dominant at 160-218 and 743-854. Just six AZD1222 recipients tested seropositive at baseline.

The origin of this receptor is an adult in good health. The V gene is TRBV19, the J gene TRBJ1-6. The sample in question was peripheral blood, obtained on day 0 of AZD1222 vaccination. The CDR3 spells CASTSGIYNSPLHF.